The rows below give T cell receptor beta chains drawn from one sample of a study of blood T cell repertoires in COVID-19. Sequencing used immunoSEQ multiplex PCR; TCRdb keeps in-frame clones, though not all of them. This sample has some 180,000 clones, with more than 80% found just once. Sequencing input: peripheral blood. The receptors were sampled from a woman aged 40 to 50 with COVID-19, enrolled during active disease. Each CDR3 is given with its conserved first and last residue. A D gene is named only where the DNA matches it firmly. Clone size is shown for a subset of rows, as once, few, many or a class of expanded clone.

v_gene: TRBV4-1
d_gene: TRBD1
abundance: .
j_gene: TRBJ2-3
CDR3nt: TGCGCCAGCAGCCAGGACAGGGTCACAGATACGCAGTATTTT
CDR3aa: CASSQDRVTDTQYF

v_gene: TRBV9
d_gene: .
abundance: many
j_gene: TRBJ1-3
CDR3nt: TGTGCCAGTGCCCGGGATTACTCTGGAAACACCATATATTTT
CDR3aa: CASARDYSGNTIYF

v_gene: TRBV7-8
d_gene: TRBD1
abundance: many
j_gene: TRBJ1-2
CDR3nt: TGTGCCAGCAGCTCCGGACAGGGATTTGTGTATGGCTACACCTTC
CDR3aa: CASSSGQGFVYGYTF

v_gene: TRBV28
d_gene: .
abundance: .
j_gene: TRBJ1-5
CDR3nt: TGTGCCAGCCGCCGATGGGGCCTTGCCCGTATGCAGCCCCAGCATTTT
CDR3aa: CASRRWGLARMQPQHF

v_gene: TRBV30
d_gene: TRBD2
abundance: .
j_gene: TRBJ2-1
CDR3nt: TGTGCCTGGAGTGGAACTAGCGGGAGGTTTTTCGAGCAGTTCTTC
CDR3aa: CAWSGTSGRFFEQFF

v_gene: TRBV6-1
d_gene: .
abundance: .
j_gene: TRBJ2-3
CDR3nt: TGTGCCAGCAGTGAAGCATCCATGGGGGGTGATACGCAGTATTTT
CDR3aa: CASSEASMGGDTQYF

v_gene: TRBV5-1
d_gene: TRBD2
abundance: .
j_gene: TRBJ2-1
CDR3nt: TGCGCCAGCAGCTTGGCCCCACCTAGCGGGAGTTCGTACAATGAGCAGTTCTTC
CDR3aa: CASSLAPPSGSSYNEQFF

v_gene: TRBV19
d_gene: .
abundance: .
j_gene: TRBJ1-4
CDR3nt: TGTGCCAGTAGCAGACAGGTTAATGAAAAACTGTTTTTT
CDR3aa: CASSRQVNEKLFF

v_gene: TRBV3-1/TRBV3-2
d_gene: TRBD1
abundance: .
j_gene: TRBJ1-5
CDR3nt: TGTGCCAGCAGCCAAACCTCAGGGGGAGGACAGCCCCAGCATTTT
CDR3aa: CASSQTSGGGQPQHF

v_gene: TRBV5-4
d_gene: TRBD1
abundance: .
j_gene: TRBJ1-1
CDR3nt: TGTGCCAGCAGCTTGGATGCAGGGGGCGTGGGGACTGAAGCTTTCTTT
CDR3aa: CASSLDAGGVGTEAFF

v_gene: TRBV10-3
d_gene: TRBD1
abundance: .
j_gene: TRBJ1-1
CDR3nt: TGTGCCATCAGCAAAGACAGGGACCAGATTGAAGCTTTCTTT
CDR3aa: CAISKDRDQIEAFF

v_gene: TRBV5-6
d_gene: .
abundance: .
j_gene: TRBJ1-2
CDR3nt: TGTGCCAGCAGCTTGGGGGCAGGGGAGGGCTACACCTTC
CDR3aa: CASSLGAGEGYTF

v_gene: TRBV3-1/TRBV3-2
d_gene: TRBD1
abundance: .
j_gene: TRBJ1-4
CDR3nt: TGTGCCAGCAGCAACCGGGACAGGGCGTTCGAAAAACTGTTTTTT
CDR3aa: CASSNRDRAFEKLFF

v_gene: TRBV6-6
d_gene: TRBD2
abundance: .
j_gene: TRBJ2-1
CDR3nt: TGTGCCAGCAGTTATTCCGGGACTAGCGGGAGAAACATTCTGTTCTTC
CDR3aa: CASSYSGTSGRNILFF

v_gene: TRBV14
d_gene: .
abundance: .
j_gene: TRBJ1-4
CDR3nt: TGTGCCAGCAGCCAAGATATAGGGAGGAGGGCAGAACTGTTTTTT
CDR3aa: CASSQDIGRRAELFF

v_gene: TRBV28
d_gene: TRBD1
abundance: .
j_gene: TRBJ1-2
CDR3nt: TGTGCCAGCAGTTTATCCGACAGGGGGAGAGGCTACACCTTC
CDR3aa: CASSLSDRGRGYTF

v_gene: TRBV27
d_gene: TRBD1
abundance: .
j_gene: TRBJ2-7
CDR3nt: TGTGCCAGCAGTTTATTGGGGACAGGGACTATCTACGAGCAGTACTTC
CDR3aa: CASSLLGTGTIYEQYF

v_gene: TRBV9
d_gene: TRBD2
abundance: .
j_gene: TRBJ2-4
CDR3nt: TGTGCCAGCAGCGCGGGGCCCGCGGGGGACATTCAGTACTTC
CDR3aa: CASSAGPAGDIQYF

v_gene: TRBV10-1
d_gene: .
abundance: .
j_gene: TRBJ2-3
CDR3nt: TGCGCCAGCAGTGCGAAGGACTACACAGATACGCAGTATTTT
CDR3aa: CASSAKDYTDTQYF

v_gene: TRBV18
d_gene: .
abundance: .
j_gene: TRBJ2-6
CDR3nt: TGTGCCAGCTCACCGTATCAGGTACAGTCCGGGGCCAACGTCCTGACTTTC
CDR3aa: CASSPYQVQSGANVLTF

v_gene: TRBV28
d_gene: TRBD2
abundance: .
j_gene: TRBJ2-3
CDR3nt: TGTGCCAGCAGAATAGCGGGAGAACCAGATACGCAGTATTTT
CDR3aa: CASRIAGEPDTQYF

v_gene: TRBV15
d_gene: .
abundance: .
j_gene: TRBJ1-2
CDR3nt: TGTGCCACCAGCAGAGCCCAGGGGTACTACACCTTC
CDR3aa: CATSRAQGYYTF

v_gene: TRBV11-2
d_gene: .
abundance: .
j_gene: TRBJ2-1
CDR3nt: TGTGCCAGCAGCTCTTCTAGAGGTGAGCAGTTCTTC
CDR3aa: CASSSSRGEQFF

v_gene: TRBV5-6
d_gene: .
abundance: few
j_gene: TRBJ1-1
CDR3nt: TGTGCCAGCAACCGACAATCCAGCACTGAAGCTTTCTTT
CDR3aa: CASNRQSSTEAFF

v_gene: TRBV10-3
d_gene: .
abundance: .
j_gene: TRBJ2-3
CDR3nt: TGTGCCATCAGTGATCCAGACACAGATACGCAGTATTTT
CDR3aa: CAISDPDTDTQYF

v_gene: TRBV9
d_gene: TRBD2
abundance: .
j_gene: TRBJ2-1
CDR3nt: TGTGCCAGCAGCGCCGGGACTAGCGGGATAGATGAGCAGTTCTTC
CDR3aa: CASSAGTSGIDEQFF

v_gene: TRBV7-8
d_gene: .
abundance: .
j_gene: TRBJ1-2
CDR3nt: TGTGCCAGCAGCTTGACAGAAACTAACTATGGCTACACCTTC
CDR3aa: CASSLTETNYGYTF

v_gene: TRBV5-3
d_gene: TRBD1
abundance: .
j_gene: TRBJ2-7
CDR3nt: TGTGCCAGAAGCCCATCCGGGACAGGGGGGACCCCAGGGGTATACGAGCAGTACTTC
CDR3aa: CARSPSGTGGTPGVYEQYF

v_gene: TRBV3-1/TRBV3-2
d_gene: TRBD1
abundance: .
j_gene: TRBJ1-2
CDR3nt: TGTGCCAGCAGCTCCTGGACAGGGGCGAACTATGGCTACACCTTC
CDR3aa: CASSSWTGANYGYTF

v_gene: TRBV7-2
d_gene: TRBD1
abundance: .
j_gene: TRBJ2-2
CDR3nt: TGTGCCAGCAGCTCCCTATCGGGCAGGGGGCGCCGGGAGCTGTTTTTT
CDR3aa: CASSSLSGRGRRELFF

v_gene: TRBV3-1/TRBV3-2
d_gene: .
abundance: .
j_gene: TRBJ2-7
CDR3nt: TGTGCCAGCAGTTCTACTTCCTACGAGCAGTACTTC
CDR3aa: CASSSTSYEQYF

v_gene: TRBV19
d_gene: .
abundance: .
j_gene: TRBJ1-3
CDR3nt: TGTGCCAGTAGTGTCGGGATCTCTGGAAACACCATATATTTT
CDR3aa: CASSVGISGNTIYF

v_gene: TRBV9
d_gene: TRBD2
abundance: .
j_gene: TRBJ2-5
CDR3nt: TGTGCCAGCATGAAGGCGGCTAGCGGGGAGAGGGAGACCCAGTACTTC
CDR3aa: CASMKAASGERETQYF

v_gene: TRBV10-2
d_gene: TRBD2
abundance: .
j_gene: TRBJ2-1
CDR3nt: TGCGCCAGCAGACAGCGGGGGGGCGACTACAATGAGCAGTTCTTC
CDR3aa: CASRQRGGDYNEQFF

v_gene: TRBV11-3
d_gene: .
abundance: once
j_gene: TRBJ2-1
CDR3nt: TGTGCCAGCAGCTTACGGCTAGCATCTGAGCAGTTCTTC
CDR3aa: CASSLRLASEQFF

v_gene: TRBV12-3/TRBV12-4
d_gene: .
abundance: .
j_gene: TRBJ1-5
CDR3nt: TGTGCCAGCTGGGGGCAGCCAAATCAGCCCCAGCATTTT
CDR3aa: CASWGQPNQPQHF

v_gene: TRBV2
d_gene: .
abundance: .
j_gene: TRBJ2-2
CDR3nt: TGTGCCAGCAAACTGACCGGGGAGCTGTTTTTT
CDR3aa: CASKLTGELFF

v_gene: TRBV27
d_gene: TRBD2
abundance: .
j_gene: TRBJ2-7
CDR3nt: TGTGCCAGCAGTTTCGCCGCTAGCGGGAGTAGGGACGAGCAGTACTTC
CDR3aa: CASSFAASGSRDEQYF

v_gene: TRBV7-2
d_gene: .
abundance: .
j_gene: TRBJ2-3
CDR3nt: TGTGCCAGCAGCTACGGTGATCCGACAGATACGCAGTATTTT
CDR3aa: CASSYGDPTDTQYF

v_gene: TRBV2
d_gene: TRBD2
abundance: few
j_gene: TRBJ2-5
CDR3nt: TGTGCCAGCATTACGGGGGGGAAGACCCAGTACTTC
CDR3aa: CASITGGKTQYF

v_gene: TRBV2
d_gene: .
abundance: .
j_gene: TRBJ1-3
CDR3nt: TGTGCCAGCAGTGAGGACAGTTTCTTCTCTGGAAACACCATATATTTT
CDR3aa: CASSEDSFFSGNTIYF

v_gene: TRBV6-1
d_gene: TRBD1
abundance: .
j_gene: TRBJ1-2
CDR3nt: TGTGCCAGCCTGTGGATAGGGGGCGCGGAGGATGGCTACACCTTC
CDR3aa: CASLWIGGAEDGYTF

v_gene: TRBV29-1
d_gene: .
abundance: .
j_gene: TRBJ2-1
CDR3nt: TGCAGCGCCCCTCCGCTCACAGGGAGAGGTGATGAGCAGTTCTTC
CDR3aa: CSAPPLTGRGDEQFF

v_gene: TRBV5-1
d_gene: .
abundance: once
j_gene: TRBJ2-1
CDR3nt: TGCGCCAGCAGCTTGTTTCGTCCAGGCACCCCCCTCGCGAATGAGCAGTTCTTC
CDR3aa: CASSLFRPGTPLANEQFF

v_gene: TRBV10-3
d_gene: TRBD2
abundance: .
j_gene: TRBJ2-4
CDR3nt: TGTGCCATCAGTGACCGTAGCGGGGGGAAAAACATTCAGTACTTC
CDR3aa: CAISDRSGGKNIQYF

v_gene: TRBV21-1
d_gene: .
abundance: .
j_gene: TRBJ1-1
CDR3nt: TGTGCCAGCAGCAAAGCGCGACAGTCCCGGCGTGAAGCTTTCTTT
CDR3aa: CASSKARQSRREAFF

v_gene: TRBV27
d_gene: TRBD1
abundance: .
j_gene: TRBJ1-1
CDR3nt: TGTGCCAGCAGTTGGACAGGGAACGGGAACACTGAAGCTTTCTTT
CDR3aa: CASSWTGNGNTEAFF

v_gene: TRBV29-1
d_gene: .
abundance: .
j_gene: TRBJ2-2
CDR3nt: TGCAGCGTTGTTCTAGCTAGCACCGGGGAGCTGTTTTTT
CDR3aa: CSVVLASTGELFF

v_gene: TRBV7-2
d_gene: .
abundance: .
j_gene: TRBJ1-1
CDR3nt: TGTGCCAGCAGAGCTGGGGCAGGCACTGAAGCTTTCTTT
CDR3aa: CASRAGAGTEAFF

v_gene: TRBV5-6
d_gene: .
abundance: .
j_gene: TRBJ2-4
CDR3nt: TGTGCCAGCAGCTTGGCGCGGCTAGCCAAAAACATTCAGTACTTC
CDR3aa: CASSLARLAKNIQYF

v_gene: TRBV14
d_gene: .
abundance: .
j_gene: TRBJ2-5
CDR3nt: TGTGCCAGCAGCCACCCGCCCGGCCAAGAGACCCAGTACTTC
CDR3aa: CASSHPPGQETQYF